Listed below are T cell receptor beta chains from one sample, sequenced in a study of CD8+CD57+ T cells in acquired aplastic anemia. TCRdb itself ran the reads through MiXCR, one entry per CDR3 protein. Of about 180,000 distinct CDR3 sequences listed, 40% to 50% were seen once; the top ten hold under 3%. Material: sorted CD4+, CD8+, or CD8+CD57+ T cells (not recorded which) from PBMCs. These receptors all come from a human donor in good health. CDR3s include the opening cysteine and the closing phenylalanine or tryptophan. D genes are given only for firm matches. Some rows mark clone size as missing; the rest say once, few, many or name a class of expanded clone.

clone_size	v_call	j_call	d_call	cdr3_aa	cdr3_nt
NA	TRBV10-3	TRBJ1-1	NA	CASSSMRGTEAFF	TGTGCCAGCAGTTCCATGAGGGGGACTGAAGCTTTCTTT
NA	TRBV10-3	TRBJ1-5	NA	CAISTGLNNQPQHF	TGTGCCATCAGTACCGGGCTGAATAATCAGCCCCAGCATTTT
NA	TRBV29-1	TRBJ2-7	TRBD1	CSVASIGQGKEQYF	TGCAGCGTTGCTTCTATTGGACAGGGTAAAGAGCAGTACTTC
few	TRBV15	TRBJ1-2	TRBD1	CATVRDRAGDGYTF	TGTGCCACCGTCCGGGACAGGGCCGGGGATGGCTACACCTTC
many	TRBV7-9	TRBJ2-3	TRBD1	CASSYPTDRGQNTQYF	TGTGCCAGCAGCTACCCAACCGACAGGGGGCAAAATACGCAGTATTTT
few	TRBV7-2	TRBJ2-7	NA	CASSLREHYEQYF	TGTGCCAGCAGCTTAAGGGAGCATTACGAGCAGTACTTC
many	TRBV20-1	TRBJ2-2	NA	CSAAPQGSPGELFF	TGCAGTGCTGCGCCTCAGGGTAGTCCCGGGGAGCTGTTTTTT
many	TRBV2	TRBJ2-7	NA	CASSETKTAGKGYEQYF	TGTGCCAGCAGTGAAACTAAGACAGCAGGGAAGGGATACGAGCAGTACTTC
few	TRBV30	TRBJ2-7	TRBD2	CAWSVWGGAYEQYF	TGTGCCTGGAGTGTTTGGGGGGGAGCCTACGAGCAGTACTTC
many	TRBV2	TRBJ2-7	NA	CASSRGTDTYEQYF	TGTGCCAGCTCCCGCGGGACCGACACCTACGAGCAGTACTTC
NA	TRBV2	TRBJ1-1	NA	CASARGTEAFF	TGTGCAAGCGCCAGGGGCACTGAAGCTTTCTTT
NA	TRBV20-1	TRBJ1-6	NA	CSARVPSAGPGYNSPLHF	TGCAGTGCTAGAGTTCCATCGGCTGGACCGGGTTATAATTCACCCCTCCACTTT
NA	TRBV19	TRBJ2-3	TRBD1	CASSTWDRGPDTQYF	TGTGCCAGTAGTACTTGGGACAGGGGACCAGATACGCAGTACTTT
few	TRBV29-1	TRBJ2-7	NA	CSVVYGPNYEQYF	TGCAGCGTTGTGTACGGACCCAACTACGAGCAGTACTTT
few	TRBV20-1	TRBJ2-7	NA	CSAVEQAAAHEQYF	TGCAGTGCTGTTGAACAGGCCGCCGCCCACGAGCAGTACTTC
many	TRBV2	TRBJ1-6	TRBD1	CAGQGQSNSPLHF	TGTGCCGGACAGGGACAGTCAAATTCACCCCTCCACTTT
many	TRBV12-3/TRBV12-4	TRBJ2-1	TRBD2	CASRPFPYGRNNEQFF	TGTGCCAGCAGACCCTTCCCTTACGGGAGGAACAATGAGCAGTTCTTC
few	TRBV3-1	TRBJ2-7	TRBD2	CASSPGGVFSHYEQYF	TGTGCCAGCAGCCCCGGGGGGGTCTTCAGCCACTACGAGCAGTACTTC
NA	TRBV20-1	TRBJ1-2	NA	CSARDPGSYGYTF	TGCAGTGCTAGAGATCCCGGGTCCTATGGCTACACCTTC
many	TRBV19	TRBJ2-1	NA	CATRRRESRANEQFF	TGTGCCACCAGGAGACGGGAGTCAAGGGCCAATGAGCAGTTCTTC
many	TRBV5-5	TRBJ1-2	NA	CASTLPGGGYTF	TGTGCCAGCACCCTGCCTGGAGGCGGCTACACCTTC
few	TRBV10-3	TRBJ1-1	NA	CAISEDSDTEAFF	TGTGCCATCAGTGAGGACAGCGACACTGAAGCTTTCTTT
NA	TRBV30	TRBJ1-3	NA	CAWKVHSGNTIYF	TGTGCCTGGAAGGTCCACTCTGGAAACACCATATATTTT
NA	TRBV10-3	TRBJ2-5	NA	CAFSEVVSETQYF	TGTGCCTTCAGTGAGGTAGTAAGTGAGACCCAGTACTTC
many	TRBV4-2	TRBJ1-3	NA	CASSRPPFSESSGNTIYF	TGTGCCAGCAGCCGACCCCCTTTCTCCGAGAGCTCTGGAAACACCATATATTTT
NA	TRBV7-2	TRBJ1-1	NA	CASTKQGLNTEAFF	TGTGCCAGCACCAAACAGGGCCTAAACACTGAAGCTTTCTTT
NA	TRBV2	TRBJ2-3	NA	CASSLYTDTQYF	TGTGCCAGCAGTCTCTACACAGATACGCAGTATTTT
many	TRBV5-6	TRBJ2-3	NA	CASSFQEVPYTQYF	TGTGCCAGCAGCTTCCAGGAGGTACCGTATACGCAGTATTTT
many	TRBV27	TRBJ2-7	TRBD2	CASSLGAGSTYEQYF	TGTGCCAGCAGCTTAGGAGCGGGGTCGACCTACGAGCAGTACTTC
few	TRBV15	TRBJ2-7	NA	CATSRGGLASYEQYF	TGTGCCACCAGCAGAGGAGGGTTGGCCTCCTACGAGCAGTACTTC
NA	TRBV9	TRBJ2-6	NA	CASSVREWGAGEYSGANVLTF	TGTGCCAGCAGCGTAAGGGAATGGGGGGCAGGGGAATACTCTGGGGCCAACGTCCTGACTTTC
many	TRBV5-4	TRBJ2-1	TRBD2	CASSLIAGDGEQFF	TGTGCCAGCAGCTTGATAGCGGGAGACGGTGAGCAGTTCTTC
few	TRBV5-1	TRBJ1-4	NA	CASSFGGESEKLFF	TGCGCCAGCAGCTTCGGAGGAGAGAGCGAAAAACTGTTTTTT
many	TRBV5-8	TRBJ1-3	NA	CASSLDGLSGNTIYF	TGTGCCAGCAGCTTGGATGGACTTTCTGGAAACACCATATATTTT
NA	TRBV19	TRBJ1-2	NA	CASSIRGNYGYTF	TGTGCCAGTAGTATTCGAGGTAACTATGGCTACACCTTC
many	TRBV20-1	TRBJ2-1	NA	CSASAPGGSLTDEQFF	TGCAGTGCTAGTGCTCCCGGAGGGAGCCTAACGGATGAGCAGTTCTTC
many	TRBV24-1	TRBJ2-1	NA	CATSDSGELGEQFF	TGTGCCACCAGTGATTCCGGGGAATTGGGCGAGCAGTTCTTC
once	TRBV29-1	TRBJ1-5	TRBD1	CSVQGQGNQSQHF	TGCAGCGTCCAGGGACAGGGCAATCAGTCTCAGCATTTT
NA	TRBV2	TRBJ2-7	TRBD1	CASRDRGHEQYF	TGTGCCAGCAGGGACAGGGGTCACGAGCAGTACTTC
NA	TRBV10-2	TRBJ2-1	NA	CASMWSSYNEQFF	TGCGCCAGCATGTGGAGCTCCTACAATGAGCAGTTCTTC
NA	TRBV11-1	TRBJ2-1	NA	CASSQGMTGGPLLGIF	TGTGCCAGCAGCCAGGGGATGACAGGCGGCCCTCTACTGGGTATCTTC
many	TRBV7-9	TRBJ2-3	NA	CASSFQGSTDTQYF	TGTGCCAGCAGCTTCCAGGGGAGCACAGATACGCAGTATTTT
many	TRBV6-1	TRBJ1-5	NA	CASNQGWQPQHF	TGTGCCAGCAACCAGGGTTGGCAGCCCCAGCATTTT
NA	TRBV20-1	TRBJ2-1	NA	CSASNGVYNEQFF	TGCAGTGCTAGTAACGGGGTCTACAATGAGCAGTTCTTC
NA	TRBV12-3/TRBV12-4	TRBJ2-7	NA	CASSSTSGALYEQYF	TGTGCCAGCAGCTCAACTTCGGGGGCTCTGTACGAGCAGTACTTC
many	TRBV19	TRBJ2-5	TRBD2	CASSIAPLLAGQETQYF	TGTGCCAGTAGTATAGCCCCACTACTAGCGGGCCAAGAGACCCAGTACTTC
once	TRBV5-1	TRBJ2-7	TRBD2	CASSFSSTSGGYEQYF	TGCGCCAGCAGCTTCTCCTCGACTAGCGGGGGCTACGAGCAGTACTTC
NA	TRBV7-9	TRBJ2-5	NA	CASSTSGEGTQYF	TGTGCCAGCAGCACATCGGGAGAAGGGACCCAGTACTTC
NA	TRBV2	TRBJ1-6	NA	CASSLSSPLHF	TGTGCCAGCAGTCTCAGTTCACCCCTCCACTTT
many	TRBV5-6	TRBJ2-7	TRBD1	CASSSTGESYEQYF	TGTGCCAGCAGCTCGACAGGGGAGTCCTACGAGCAGTACTTC
NA	TRBV5-1	TRBJ2-7	TRBD1	CASSGGTASYEQYF	TGCGCCAGCAGCGGTGGGACAGCCTCCTACGAGCAGTACTTC
NA	TRBV12-3/TRBV12-4	TRBJ1-1	NA	CASRAGSYTEAFF	TGTGCCAGCAGAGCGGGCAGCTACACTGAAGCTTTCTTT
many	TRBV30	TRBJ1-6	NA	CAWSTPNSPLHF	TGTGCCTGGAGTACACCCAATTCACCCCTCCACTTT
many	TRBV5-1	TRBJ2-5	NA	CASSLAPGGTKTQYF	TGCGCCAGCAGCTTGGCACCAGGGGGGACGAAGACCCAGTACTTC
many	TRBV20-1	TRBJ2-3	TRBD2	CSARGFLAVTDTQYF	TGCAGTGCTAGAGGGTTCCTAGCGGTCACAGATACGCAGTATTTT
NA	TRBV11-2	TRBJ2-5	TRBD1	CASSPGQAGIETQYF	TGTGCCAGCAGCCCCGGACAGGCTGGCATTGAGACCCAGTACTTC
NA	TRBV12-3/TRBV12-4	TRBJ1-2	NA	CASRFRRTDGYTF	TGTGCCAGCAGGTTCCGTAGGACAGATGGCTACACCTTC
once	TRBV19	TRBJ2-5	NA	CASSIADLETQYF	TGTGCCAGTAGTATAGCGGATCTGGAGACCCAGTACTTC
many	TRBV7-8	TRBJ1-5	NA	CASSLNLGQGNQPQHF	TGTGCCAGCAGCTTAAATCTTGGGCAGGGCAATCAGCCCCAGCATTTT
NA	TRBV12-3/TRBV12-4	TRBJ2-7	TRBD1	CASSPLFTGTVHDEQYF	TGTGCCAGCAGTCCCCTATTTACCGGGACAGTTCATGACGAGCAGTACTTC